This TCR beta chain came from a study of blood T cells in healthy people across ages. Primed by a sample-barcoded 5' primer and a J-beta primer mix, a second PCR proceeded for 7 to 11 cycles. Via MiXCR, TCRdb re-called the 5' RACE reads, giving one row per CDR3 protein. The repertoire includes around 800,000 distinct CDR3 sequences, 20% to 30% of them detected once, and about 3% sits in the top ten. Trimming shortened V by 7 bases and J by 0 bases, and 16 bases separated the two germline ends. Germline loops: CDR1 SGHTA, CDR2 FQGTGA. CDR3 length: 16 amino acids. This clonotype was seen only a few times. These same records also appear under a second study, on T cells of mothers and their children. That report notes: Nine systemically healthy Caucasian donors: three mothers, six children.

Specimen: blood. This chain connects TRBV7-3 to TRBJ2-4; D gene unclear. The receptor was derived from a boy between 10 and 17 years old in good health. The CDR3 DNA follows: TGTGCCAGCAACCCCCCAGGATGGTTAGCCAAAAACATTCAGTACTTC. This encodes CASNPPGWLAKNIQYF.